The rows below give T cell receptor beta chains drawn from one sample of a study of blood T cell repertoires in COVID-19. TCRdb's table, derived via immunoSEQ multiplex PCR, lists solely in-frame clones and lacks some. The sample holds some 360,000 clones, roughly nine tenths seen once. What was sequenced was peripheral blood. The receptors here all came from a woman aged 55-70 years with COVID-19, enrolled during active disease. The CDR3 runs from the conserved cysteine through the conserved F or W. The D gene is left open where the match is weak. Not all rows give a size; the values are once, few, many and, for expanded clones, a class.

j_gene	v_gene	abundance	d_gene	CDR3nt	CDR3aa
TRBJ1-1	TRBV7-2	.	.	TGTGCCAGCACCCAGCTCGGGATGTTGAACACTGAAGCTTTCTTT	CASTQLGMLNTEAFF
TRBJ1-6	TRBV6-5	once	.	TGTGCCAGCACGGGGGGGAATTCACCCCTCCACTTT	CASTGGNSPLHF
TRBJ1-3	TRBV14	.	TRBD1	TGTGCCAGCAGCCAACTTGGGACAGGGTATTTGAATGGAAACACCATATATTTT	CASSQLGTGYLNGNTIYF
TRBJ2-7	TRBV7-3	.	.	TGTGCCAGCAGCTTAATGGCAGGGCCCCACGAGCAGTACTTC	CASSLMAGPHEQYF
TRBJ2-1	TRBV18	few	TRBD2	TGTGCCAGCTCACCAAGGCCTAGCGGGGGGACGAGCTCCTACAATGAGCAGTTCTTC	CASSPRPSGGTSSYNEQFF
TRBJ1-1	TRBV18	.	.	TGTGCCAGCTCACCTGCCGGAGCCGATTACTGGAGAGCTTTCTTT	CASSPAGADYWRAFF
TRBJ2-6	TRBV19	.	.	TGTGCCAGTAGTCTTGCGTCTGAGGCCAACGTCCTGACTTTC	CASSLASEANVLTF
TRBJ2-5	TRBV6-5	.	TRBD1	TGTGCCAGCAGCGACAGGGGGCGTCAAGAGACCCAGTACTTC	CASSDRGRQETQYF
TRBJ1-3	TRBV18	few	.	TGTGCCAGCTCACCACAGGGGGACTCTGGAAACACCATATATTTT	CASSPQGDSGNTIYF
TRBJ1-1	TRBV18	.	.	TGTGCCAGCCATAGACAGAGGAACACTGAAGCTTTCTTT	CASHRQRNTEAFF
TRBJ2-2	TRBV6-6	once	TRBD1	TGTGCCAGCAACCGACAGGGCGACACCGGGGAGCTGTTTTTT	CASNRQGDTGELFF
TRBJ1-1	TRBV27	.	.	TGTGCCAGCAGTTTATCGATTGGGGCCCGCGCCACTGAAGCTTTCTTT	CASSLSIGARATEAFF
TRBJ1-1	TRBV5-1	.	.	TGCGCCAGCAGCTTGTCTATGGGAGCCAACACTGAAGCTTTCTTT	CASSLSMGANTEAFF
TRBJ1-5	TRBV5-5	once	.	TGTGCCAGCAGCTTGGTGGTGGCAGGGTGGGTCGGACAGCCCCAGCATTTT	CASSLVVAGWVGQPQHF
TRBJ1-3	TRBV9	.	.	TGTGCCAGCAGGAGGACAGATTACTCTGGAAACACCATATATTTT	CASRRTDYSGNTIYF
TRBJ1-3	TRBV24-1	.	TRBD1	TGTGCCACCAGTGATTCTATCTCAGGGGGTGGAAACACCATATATTTT	CATSDSISGGGNTIYF
TRBJ1-2	TRBV18	.	.	TGTGCCAGCTCACCCGAGGGTAACTATGGCTACACCTTC	CASSPEGNYGYTF
TRBJ1-2	TRBV5-8	.	.	TGTGCCAGCAGCCGACTCCTTTCTAACTATGGCTACACCTTC	CASSRLLSNYGYTF
TRBJ1-2	TRBV28	.	TRBD1	TGTGCCAGCAGTCAGACAGGGGCCTCTGGGGACTATGGCTACACCTTC	CASSQTGASGDYGYTF
TRBJ2-3	TRBV3-1/TRBV3-2	.	.	TGTGCCAGCAGCCAGCAGGATACGCAGTATTTT	CASSQQDTQYF
TRBJ1-1	TRBV18	.	.	TGTGCCAGCTCACCTCGGGGGGGCCCAATGAACACTGAAGCTTTCTTT	CASSPRGGPMNTEAFF
TRBJ1-2	TRBV27	.	TRBD1	TGTGCCAGCACCCCCTGGGACAGGGAGGCGCATGGCTACACCTTC	CASTPWDREAHGYTF
TRBJ2-1	TRBV4-2	.	TRBD2	TGTGCCAGCAGCCAAGGCCCCGGGACTAGCGGGGGAAATGAGCAGTTCTTC	CASSQGPGTSGGNEQFF
TRBJ1-4	TRBV9	.	.	TGTGCCAGCAGCGTACAGGGGTCCGATGGAGAAAAACTGTTTTTT	CASSVQGSDGEKLFF
TRBJ1-2	TRBV5-1	once	TRBD1	TGCGCCAGCAGCCGGGGACAGGGACACTATGGCTACACCTTC	CASSRGQGHYGYTF
TRBJ1-1	TRBV12-3/TRBV12-4	.	.	TGTGCCAGCAGTTCTACAGCGAACACTGAAGCTTTCTTT	CASSSTANTEAFF
TRBJ1-4	TRBV7-9	.	TRBD1	TGTGCCAGCAGCATCGGACAGGGGGTTAATGAAAAACTGTTTTTT	CASSIGQGVNEKLFF
TRBJ2-3	TRBV30	.	.	TGTGCACATTACAGGGAGACAGATACGCAGTATTTT	CAHYRETDTQYF
TRBJ2-5	TRBV3-1/TRBV3-2	.	TRBD2	TGTGCCACCAAGGAGCAGAGCGGGGGGGCCAGAGAGACCCAGTACTTC	CATKEQSGGARETQYF
TRBJ1-1	TRBV28	once	.	TGTGCCAGCAGTACCACAGTGGCGACTGAAGCTTTCTTT	CASSTTVATEAFF
TRBJ2-5	TRBV28	.	.	TGTGCCAGCAGGCTTGACGGGGTCCAAGAGACCCAGTACTTC	CASRLDGVQETQYF
TRBJ1-5	TRBV19	.	TRBD1	TGTGCCAGTAGTAAGGGGACAGGGTGGCAGCCCCAGCATTTT	CASSKGTGWQPQHF
TRBJ1-6	TRBV3-1/TRBV3-2	few	TRBD1	TGTGCCAGCAGCCCGGGACAGACCTATAATTCACCCCTCCACTTT	CASSPGQTYNSPLHF
TRBJ1-1	TRBV11-2	.	.	TGTGCCAGCAGCTTACGGGCCAGGGAAGGGGTTTTGAACACTGAAGCTTTCTTT	CASSLRAREGVLNTEAFF
TRBJ1-1	TRBV7-9	.	.	TGTGCCAGCAGCGTACTGCAGAACACTGAAGCTTTCTTT	CASSVLQNTEAFF
TRBJ2-2	TRBV28	.	TRBD1	TGTGCCAGCAGCCGGACAGGGGATAAGGGCACCGGGGAGCTGTTTTTT	CASSRTGDKGTGELFF
TRBJ2-1	TRBV24-1	once	.	TGTGCCACCAGTCTCGCGGGTGAGCAGTTCTTC	CATSLAGEQFF
TRBJ2-7	TRBV6-2/TRBV6-3	few	.	TGTGCCAGCAGTTCCCCCGGTCCTTCCTACGAGCAGTACTTC	CASSSPGPSYEQYF
TRBJ1-1	TRBV19	once	TRBD1	TGTGCCAGTAGTCGCCGACAGGGGCTAAACACTGAAGCTTTCTTT	CASSRRQGLNTEAFF
TRBJ1-2	TRBV20-1	.	.	TGCAGTGCTAGTTTCGCAGGGCTCTATGGCTACACCTTC	CSASFAGLYGYTF
TRBJ2-1	TRBV7-3	.	TRBD2	TGTGCCAGCAGCTTCCCCACTAGCGGACGCAATGAGCAGTTCTTC	CASSFPTSGRNEQFF
TRBJ1-6	TRBV6-1	.	.	TGTGCCAGCAGTGAAGCGCTTCTGGGCACGCAGAGCTCCTATAATTCACCCCTCCACTTT	CASSEALLGTQSSYNSPLHF
TRBJ1-2	TRBV6-6	few	TRBD1	TGTGCCAGCAGTTATGGGACAGCCCAAAACTATGGCTACACCTTC	CASSYGTAQNYGYTF
TRBJ1-1	TRBV14	.	.	TGTGCCAGCAGCCGAACACCGAACACTGAAGCTTTCTTT	CASSRTPNTEAFF
TRBJ1-2	TRBV3-1/TRBV3-2	.	.	TGTGCCAGCAGCCAATGGCAGGATGGCTATGGCTACACCTTC	CASSQWQDGYGYTF
TRBJ2-5	TRBV20-1	.	.	TGCAGTGCTAGTTCGGACAGACAAGAGACCCAGTACTTC	CSASSDRQETQYF
TRBJ1-1	TRBV19	.	.	TGTGCCAGTAGGCTGGACAGTGAAGCTTTCTTT	CASRLDSEAFF
TRBJ2-1	TRBV28	.	TRBD1	TGTGCCAGCAGTTGGGACAGGGGTTCCTACAATGAGCAGTTCTTC	CASSWDRGSYNEQFF
TRBJ1-4	TRBV5-1	once	TRBD1	TGCGCCAGCAGCACCGGGACAGGGGGGGAAAAACTGTTTTTT	CASSTGTGGEKLFF
TRBJ2-3	TRBV28	.	.	TGTGCCAGCACCCACGACAGGTTAGAAACAGATACGCAGTATTTT	CASTHDRLETDTQYF
TRBJ1-6	TRBV30	.	.	TGTGCCTGGAGTTGGGGCAGGGAAGGCTCACCCCTCCACTTT	CAWSWGREGSPLHF
TRBJ2-1	TRBV10-3	.	TRBD2	TGTGCCATCAGTGTGGGGGGGTCCTACAATGAGCAGTTCTTC	CAISVGGSYNEQFF
TRBJ1-5	TRBV18	.	TRBD1	TGTGCCAGCTCACCCCAGACAGGGCGGAATCAGCCCCAGCATTTT	CASSPQTGRNQPQHF
TRBJ2-2	TRBV3-1/TRBV3-2	.	.	TGTGCCAGCAGCCAAGTCGGTTTCACCGGGGAGCTGTTTTTT	CASSQVGFTGELFF
TRBJ1-2	TRBV5-6	.	.	TGTGCCAGCAGCTTGATCGGACAGTACGAGAAGATCGATGGCTACACCTTC	CASSLIGQYEKIDGYTF
TRBJ1-4	TRBV6-1	once	.	TGTGCCAGCAGTGAAAGAGGAGGGTTGGGTGAAAAACTGTTTTTT	CASSERGGLGEKLFF
TRBJ2-5	TRBV7-9	.	.	TGTGCCAGCAGCTTAAGCGGTCCGACCCAGTACTTC	CASSLSGPTQYF